One and the same sample provided the 26 T cell receptor beta chains below, sequenced in a study of cytomegalovirus exposure and HLA in healthy donors. In the PCR, 60 Vbeta and 13 Jbeta primers were used. The data were produced by immunoSEQ multiplex PCR, yet TCRdb's version contains in-frame clones alone and is incomplete. Among more than 60,000 clones listed, over 70% were seen once. Sequenced: PBMCs. The receptors were sampled from a middle-aged man in good health and CMV-seropositive.

This rearrangement joins TRBV5-1 to TRBJ2-7; D is possibly TRBD1 (7 bases). There are 14 residues in the CDR3. Deletions cut 0 bases from V and 11 bases from J, with 18 bases between. Germline lookup yields CDR1 SGHRS and CDR2 YFSETQ. CDR3 protein: CASSLEGQGGEKYF. CDR3 sequence (DNA): TGCGCCAGCAGCTTGGAGGGGCAGGGGGGAGAAAAGTACTTC.

This clone was detected only a few times. V and J are TRBV7-6 and TRBJ2-6; 8 bases map to TRBD1. This CDR3 spans 19 amino acids. Germline CDR1 SGHVS, CDR2 FNYEAQ. With 5 bases clipped from V and 0 bases from J, the junction kept 12 bases outside the gene matches. The CDR3 bases are TGTGCCAGCAGCCCTCTAGCAGGGGGCCCTAGCTCTGGGGCCAACGTCCTGACTTTC. Translated: CASSPLAGGPSSGANVLTF.

The rearrangement uses TRBV5-1 and TRBJ1-1, with 7 bases fitting TRBD1. V shed 0 bases, J shed 6 bases, and the junction held 11 bases outside the gene matches. The length of the CDR3 is 16 residues. CDR1 and CDR2 (germline): SGHRS, YFSETQ. The CDR3: CASSLVPIDRASEAFF. The CDR3 nucleotides read TGCGCCAGCAGCTTGGTCCCGATCGACAGGGCGTCTGAAGCTTTCTTT.

The table lists this clone with a few counts. The chain uses TRBV6-5 and TRBJ2-7; D remains ambiguous. The CDR3 runs to 15 residues. Germline V gives CDR1 MNHEY, CDR2 SVGAGI. V lost 4 bases and J lost 0, with 13 bases in between. The CDR3 sequence is CASSSPGVGSYEQYF. The CDR3 region has the DNA TGTGCCAGCAGTTCTCCCGGAGTCGGCTCCTACGAGCAGTACTTC.

The chain carries TRBV19 and TRBJ1-5, with D maybe TRBD1 (5 bases). V was clipped by 3 bases and J by 2 bases, with 8 bases between them. The CDR3 covers 14 residues. Germline V CDR1 and CDR2: LNHDA, SQIVND (reference sequence). CDR3 nucleotide sequence: TGTGCCAGTAGTATGGGGCAACGCAATCAGCCCCAGCATTTT. It encodes CASSMGQRNQPQHF.

The chain couples TRBV6-1 to TRBJ2-1, with 9 bases that match TRBD2. The CDR3 consists of 15 residues. V gave up 1 base and J gave up 6 bases; unmatched junction bases: 4. Looked up from germline, CDR1 is MNHNS and CDR2 is SASEGT. Written as DNA, the CDR3 is TGTGCCAGCAGTGAAGGGCTAGCGGGACGCAATGAGCAGTTCTTC. Translated: CASSEGLAGRNEQFF.

The genes are TRBV28 and TRBJ2-1; no clear D. Germline V CDR1 and CDR2: MDHEN, SYDVKM. Trimming left V 4 bases short and J 9 bases short, with 10 bases between. CDR3 size: 12 residues. CDR3 sequence reads: CASSYAVAEQFF. The CDR3 nucleotides read TGTGCCAGCAGTTACGCAGTGGCTGAGCAGTTCTTC.

By frequency in the sample, this clone is medium-sized. The chain links TRBV6-5 to TRBJ2-1, with unresolved D. The V and J ends lost 4 bases and 4 bases respectively, with 11 bases between them. Germline-derived CDR1 and CDR2 are MNHEY and SVGAGI. This CDR3 has 14 amino acids. The CDR3 coding sequence is TGTGCCAGCAGTTCCGATGGAGTATACAATGAGCAGTTCTTC. Its protein product is CASSSDGVYNEQFF.

This sequence joins TRBV5-4 and TRBJ2-2; tentative D call: TRBD1 (5 bases). V was shortened by 0 bases and J by 5 bases, with 14 bases between the two germline ends. CDR3 length: 16 residues. CDR1 and CDR2 from the germline V gene are SGHNT and YYREEE (reference sequence). The CDR3 DNA follows: TGTGCCAGCAGCTTGGGGGGCAATGTTCTTACCGGGGAGCTGTTTTTT. Translated, it gives CASSLGGNVLTGELFF.

J is TRBJ1-6 and V is TRBV28; 10 nucleotides match TRBD1. Per the germline V gene, CDR1 is MDHEN and CDR2 is SYDVKM. The V gene end was trimmed by 6 bases and the J gene end by 3 bases; junction bases not matched to a gene: 2. The CDR3 runs to 15 residues. DNA of the CDR3: TGTGCCAGCAGGGGACAGGGGAACTATAATTCACCCCTCCACTTT. Its translation is CASRGQGNYNSPLHF. The full variable domain, in which reference TRBV28 and TRBJ1-6 provide the parts outside the CDR3, is DVKVTQSSRYLVKRTGEKVFLECVQDMDHENMFWYRQDPGLGLRLIYFSYDVKMKEKGDIPEGYSVSREKKERFSLILESASTNQTSMYLCASRGQGNYNSPLHFGNGTRLTVT.

This clone appeared many times. The J gene is TRBJ1-1, the V gene TRBV6-1; the D is unclear. Trimming pared 6 bases from V and 8 bases from J, leaving 19 bases between. The CDR3 loop spans 14 amino acids. Germline CDR1 MNHNS, CDR2 SASEGT. The CDR3 DNA is TGTGCCAGCAGGACGTCTAAGGAGCTTGGGGAAGCTTTCTTT. Translated, it gives CASRTSKELGEAFF.

The rearrangement links TRBV18 to TRBJ2-7, with 9 bases identical to TRBD1. The V and J ends lost 4 bases and 4 bases, in that order; junction bases with no gene match: 11. The CDR3 has 16 amino acids. CDR1 is KGHSH and CDR2 is LQKENI in the germline V gene. The CDR3 coding sequence is TGTGCCAGCTCACTGGACAGGGGAATGGGATTTTACGAGCAGTACTTC. It encodes CASSLDRGMGFYEQYF.

The chain recombines TRBV7-2 with TRBJ2-3; unclear D gene. Per germline, CDR1 SGHTA and CDR2 FQGNSA. The V end was cut by 2 bases, the J end by 4 bases, with 4 bases between. The CDR3 totals 12 residues. In DNA form, the CDR3 reads TGTGCCAGCAGCTTATTATCAGATACGCAGTATTTT. Residues: CASSLLSDTQYF.

This clone was detected once. The chain employs TRBV9 and TRBJ2-1, with TRBD1 matching over 7 bases. Germline lookup yields CDR1 SGDLS and CDR2 YYNGEE. Trimming at V came to 3 bases and at J to 0 bases, leaving 6 bases not matched to a gene. The CDR3 has 16 amino acids. The CDR3 loop reads CASSAPRDSSYNEQFF. The CDR3, as DNA: TGTGCCAGCAGCGCCCCCCGGGACAGCTCCTACAATGAGCAGTTCTTC.

The chain recombines TRBV11-3 with TRBJ2-1; TRBD2 might be the D (5 bases). The V end was cut by 0 bases, the J end by 9 bases, with 9 bases between. Looked up from germline, CDR1 is SGHNT and CDR2 is YENEEA. The CDR3 consists of 13 residues. The CDR3 loop is CASSLDLEGEQFF. The CDR3 nucleotides read TGTGCCAGCAGCTTAGATCTTGAGGGTGAGCAGTTCTTC. Full variable domain (outside the CDR3, taken from reference TRBV11-3 and TRBJ2-1): EAGVVQSPRYKIIEKKQPVAFWCNPISGHNTLYWYLQNLGQGPELLIRYENEEAVDDSQLPKDRFSAERLKGVDSTLKIQPAELGDSAVYLCASSLDLEGEQFFGPGTRLTVL.

The chain links TRBV10-3 to TRBJ2-7; 9 bases are shared with TRBD1. Unmatched junction bases numbered 1, after V lost 2 bases and J lost 2 bases. Germline V CDR1 and CDR2: ENHRY, SYGVKD. There are 14 residues in the CDR3. The CDR3 nucleotides are TGTGCCATCAGTGAGGGACAGGGGCCCTACGAGCAGTACTTC. Residues: CAISEGQGPYEQYF.

This clone showed up just a few times. The chain recombines TRBV30 with TRBJ1-1, with D tentatively TRBD1 (6 bases). V dropped 4 bases and J dropped 5 bases, with 11 bases sitting between them. The CDR3 runs 12 residues. Germline V gene sequence: CDR1 GTSNPN, CDR2 SVGIG (reference sequence). The DNA of the CDR3 is TGTGCCTGGACTCCGAGGGGGACTGAAGCTTTCTTT. This codes for CAWTPRGTEAFF.

The chain employs TRBV5-6 and TRBJ1-1; the D gene is possibly TRBD1 (5 bases). This CDR3 region has 13 residues. Deletions cut 4 bases from V and 5 bases from J, with 12 bases between. Germline loops: CDR1 SGHDT, CDR2 YYEEEE. This chain's CDR3 is CASSQQAWTEAFF. In DNA, the CDR3 is TGTGCCAGCAGCCAACAGGCTTGGACTGAAGCTTTCTTT.

This clone was observed a few times. The chain employs TRBV2 and TRBJ1-1, with a weak D call TRBD1 (5 bases). The CDR3 covers 14 residues. V was trimmed by 4 bases and J by 5 bases, leaving 14 bases between them. Germline lookup yields CDR1 SNHLY and CDR2 FYNNEI. The CDR3 DNA follows: TGTGCCAGCAGTGTAACCCAGGGAAATACTGAAGCTTTCTTT. Its protein product is CASSVTQGNTEAFF.

The rearrangement uses TRBV15 and TRBJ2-1; D call uncertain. Germline CDR1 reads LNHNV; CDR2 reads YYDKDF (reference sequence). The CDR3 loop spans 17 amino acids. V was cut by 1 base and J by 0 bases, with 13 bases left in between. The CDR3 loop reads CATSRGQRLSSYNEQFF. DNA for the CDR3: TGTGCCACCAGCAGAGGGCAGCGATTGAGCTCCTACAATGAGCAGTTCTTC.

This clone was seen a handful of times. The CDR3 region is CASSLGGGEGKLFF. The CDR3 coding sequence is TGTGCCAGCAGCTTAGGTGGGGGCGAGGGGAAACTGTTTTTT. The gene calls are TRBV7-9 and TRBJ1-4; D perhaps matches TRBD1 (6 bases). Germline lookup yields CDR1 SEHNR and CDR2 FQNEAQ (reference sequence). V gave up 1 base and J gave up 11 bases, with 14 bases separating them. The CDR3 totals 14 residues.

The chain carries TRBV19 and TRBJ2-3, with TRBD2 matching over 7 bases. CDR1 and CDR2 from the germline V gene are LNHDA and SQIVND (reference sequence). The CDR3 has 16 residues. Unmatched junction bases numbered 9, after V lost 6 bases and J lost 0 bases. CDR3 in DNA: TGTGCCAGTAGGACCAGTAGCGGGCGAAGCACAGATACGCAGTATTTT. It is translated as CASRTSSGRSTDTQYF. Combining the CDR3 with reference TRBV19 and TRBJ2-3 gives the whole variable domain DGGITQSPKYLFRKEGQNVTLSCEQNLNHDAMYWYRQDPGQGLRLIYYSQIVNDFQKGDIAEGYSVSREKKESFPLTVTSAQKNPTAFYLCASRTSSGRSTDTQYFGPGTRLTVL.

The chain couples TRBV27 to TRBJ2-7, with D perhaps matching TRBD2 (5 bases). Germline CDR1 MNHEY, CDR2 SMNVEV (reference sequence). The CDR3 totals 18 residues. The ends were cut back, 2 bases at V and 3 bases at J, with 23 bases in the middle. The CDR3 spells CASSLTAFRQAAYYEQYF. The CDR3 DNA reads TGTGCCAGCAGTTTAACTGCCTTTCGGCAAGCGGCTTACTACGAGCAGTACTTC.

V usage is TRBV4-1 and J usage is TRBJ1-2; 10 bases align to TRBD1. The ends lost 4 bases at V and 10 bases at J; junction bases unmatched: 6. Germline V gene lookup returns CDR1 MGHRA and CDR2 YSYEKL. The CDR3 is 13 residues long. The CDR3 loop reads CASSPGTGELYTF. CDR3 coding DNA: TGCGCCAGCAGCCCAGGGACAGGGGAACTCTACACCTTC.

This clone showed up just a few times. The CDR3 DNA is TGTGCCAGCAGTGAAGAGCGGGGGGGGTCCGATACGCAGTATTTT. Its translation: CASSEERGGSDTQYF. This chain joins TRBV2 and TRBJ2-3, with 10 bases matching TRBD2. J gave up 6 bases and V 1 base, and 4 bases lay outside the gene matches. CDR3 length: 15 residues. Germline values: CDR1 SNHLY, CDR2 FYNNEI.

This clone came up a few times. This chain links TRBV18 with TRBJ1-5, with unresolved D. V lost 2 bases to trimming and J lost 1 base, with 3 bases between them. CDR3 length equals 13 residues. The germline CDR1 and CDR2 sequences are KGHSH and LQKENI. The CDR3 bases are TGTGCCAGCTCACCAGAGAGCAATCAGCCCCAGCATTTT. Its protein is CASSPESNQPQHF.